Following are 11 T cell receptor beta chains from one sample sequenced in a study of read filtering for tumor transcriptome and immune sequencing. This library used roughly 430 ng RNA and molecular barcoded adaptors spanning alpha/delta and beta/gamma chains. TCRdb used MiXCR to reprocess the reads, holding one entry per CDR3 protein. Here the sample spans over 45,000 distinct CDR3 sequences, 9.5% to 15% being singletons. The sequenced material came from a population of CD138-negative cells sorted from bone marrow. These receptors were taken from a donor older than 35 with multiple myeloma.

This clonotype was observed many times. The rearrangement joins TRBV4-3 to TRBJ2-1; TRBD2 aligns across 10 bases. The length of the CDR3 is 16 residues. The V segment lost 4 bases and the J segment 3 bases; nucleotides outside the gene matches: 6. Germline CDR1 and CDR2: LGHNA and YSLEER. The CDR3 loop reads CASSPSLAGVYNEQFF. CDR3 nucleotide sequence: TGCGCCAGCAGCCCCTCCCTAGCGGGAGTCTACAATGAGCAGTTCTTC.

This clonotype has at least ten counts. The chain combines TRBV2 with TRBJ2-2; no definite D call. Germline CDR1 SNHLY, CDR2 FYNNEI. The V end was cut by 1 base, the J end by 6 bases, with 6 bases between. This CDR3 spans 13 amino acids. The CDR3 reads CASSEDSAGELFF. Written as DNA, the CDR3 is TGTGCCAGCAGTGAAGACAGTGCCGGGGAGCTGTTTTTT.

This clonotype was detected many times. The gene calls are TRBV6-5 and TRBJ2-2; D remains ambiguous. V was cut by 3 bases and J by 4 bases, with 3 bases left in between. Per the germline V gene, CDR1 is MNHEY and CDR2 is SVGAGI. The CDR3 is made up of 12 amino acids. The CDR3 reads CASSYSTGELFF. The CDR3 DNA reads TGTGCCAGCAGTTATAGCACCGGGGAGCTGTTTTTT.

This clonotype was seen repeatedly, ten times or more. V and J are TRBV5-1 and TRBJ2-2, with unresolved D. The CDR3 length is 15 residues. From germline, CDR1 is SGHRS and CDR2 YFSETQ. V was pared by 1 base and J by 6 bases, with 13 bases between. CDR3 protein: CASSLSASGSGELFF. As DNA, the CDR3 is TGCGCCAGCAGCTTGTCGGCATCTGGGTCCGGGGAGCTGTTTTTT.

This clonotype was seen many times. The rearrangement links TRBV6-8 to TRBJ1-2, with D possibly matching TRBD1 (6 bases). V dropped 8 bases and J dropped 9 bases, with 31 bases sitting between them. Germline V gene sequence: CDR1 MNHGY, CDR2 SAAAGT. This CDR3 is built from 17 residues. CDR3 residues: CASWNRESRRGVKSYTF. The DNA for the CDR3 is TGTGCCAGCTGGAACAGGGAGAGTCGGAGAGGTGTTAAGAGCTACACCTTC.

This clonotype was picked up many times. The genes are TRBV20-1 and TRBJ1-1, with TRBD1 as a possible D gene (5 bases). V lost 0 bases to trimming and J lost 0 bases, with 17 bases between them. This CDR3 contains 17 residues. Germline V gene sequence: CDR1 DFQATT, CDR2 SNEGSKA (reference sequence). CDR3 sequence reads: CSARERSWGDLNTEAFF. The CDR3 DNA is TGCAGTGCTAGAGAGAGGTCCTGGGGGGATCTGAACACTGAAGCTTTCTTT.

The table lists this clonotype with many counts. The gene calls are TRBV18 and TRBJ2-7, with 9 bases fitting TRBD1. V trimming: 3 bases; J trimming: 6 bases; junction bases outside the gene matches: 9. The CDR3 is made up of 15 amino acids. Germline assignment: CDR1 KGHSH and CDR2 LQKENI. The CDR3 spells CASSPDNRGRSEQYF. DNA for the CDR3: TGTGCCAGCTCACCGGATAACAGGGGGCGTTCCGAGCAGTACTTC.

The sample holds many counts of this clonotype. V gene TRBV4-3 combines with J gene TRBJ2-1; D gene ambiguous. In germline, CDR1 is LGHNA, CDR2 YSLEER. V shed 0 bases and J shed 2 bases, with 14 bases lying between them. The CDR3 covers 17 residues. The CDR3: CASSQERRLSTYNEQFF. CDR3 in DNA: TGCGCCAGCAGCCAAGAGAGGAGACTGAGCACCTACAATGAGCAGTTCTTC.

The rearrangement joins TRBV4-2 to TRBJ1-1; no clear D gene. The CDR3 totals 14 residues. Deletions cut 7 bases from V and 5 bases from J, with 17 bases between. Germline V gene sequence: CDR1 LGHNA, CDR2 YNFKEQ. CDR3 protein: CASNLLDGRTEAFF. DNA of the CDR3: TGTGCCAGCAACTTACTGGACGGTAGAACTGAAGCTTTCTTT.

This clonotype has at least ten counts. The rearrangement links TRBV18 to TRBJ2-7; TRBD2 agrees at 8 bases. V was pared by 6 bases and J by 6 bases, with 10 bases of the junction left unmatched. The CDR3 is made up of 14 amino acids. CDR1 is KGHSH, CDR2 LQKENI, per germline. This CDR3 reads CASSPSGLTGEQYF. For the CDR3, the DNA is TGTGCCAGCTCCCCTAGCGGGCTTACGGGCGAGCAGTACTTC.

Only a few counts were recorded for this clonotype. The chain recombines TRBV18 with TRBJ2-3; D is ambiguous. V lost 3 bases and J 2 bases, leaving 9 bases between the germline ends. Germline loops: CDR1 KGHSH, CDR2 LQKENI. The CDR3 runs 14 residues. CDR3 nucleotide sequence: TGTGCCAGCTCACCGATCCATCCCACAGATACGCAGTATTTT. Translating it yields CASSPIHPTDTQYF.